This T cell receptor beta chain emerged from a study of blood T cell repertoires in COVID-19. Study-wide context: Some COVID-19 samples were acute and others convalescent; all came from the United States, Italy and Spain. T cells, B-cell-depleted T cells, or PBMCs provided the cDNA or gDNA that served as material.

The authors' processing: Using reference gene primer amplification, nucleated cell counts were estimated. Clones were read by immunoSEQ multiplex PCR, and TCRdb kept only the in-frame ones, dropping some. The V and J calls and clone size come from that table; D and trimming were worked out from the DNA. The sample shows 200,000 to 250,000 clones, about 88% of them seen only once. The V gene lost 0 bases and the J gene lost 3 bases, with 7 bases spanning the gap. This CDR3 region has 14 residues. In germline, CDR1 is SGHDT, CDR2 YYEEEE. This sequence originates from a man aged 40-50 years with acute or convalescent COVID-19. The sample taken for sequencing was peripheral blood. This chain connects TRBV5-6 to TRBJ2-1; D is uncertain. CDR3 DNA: TGTGCCAGCAGCTTGGCCTCCGGCTACAATGAGCAGTTCTTC. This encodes CASSLASGYNEQFF.